The sequence of this T cell receptor (beta chain) was determined in a study of CD8+ T cells in alopecia areata. Germline V lookup: CDR1 MNHEY, CDR2 SVGAGI. Trimming removed 6 bases at V and 1 base at J, with 16 bases between. The CDR3 spans 15 residues. RNA extraction and reverse transcription yielded cDNA as sequencing template. Assay used: immunoSEQ multiplex PCR; TCRdb lists only in-frame clones, some missing. Of some 110,000 clones in the sample, about three fifths were seen once. On this clone: What it binds is not known.

The treatment: oral pan-JAK inhibitor, 5-10 mg twice daily. Lesional scalp punch biopsies and peripheral blood were collected from alopecia areata patients. Findings of the study overall: Persistence during tofacitinib was seen for many expanded lesional clones in scalp and blood.

Sample: CD8+ T cells sorted from blood, taken at week 4, from a patient treated with tofacitinib. The receptor was derived from a human donor with alopecia areata. This chain connects TRBV6-5 to TRBJ2-7; D is perhaps TRBD1 (5 bases). CDR3 DNA: TGTGCCAGCAGGCCCACAGGTTACACTTCCTACGAGCAGTACTTC. Translating it yields CASRPTGYTSYEQYF.